The next 20 T cell receptor beta chains were all read from a single sample in a study of blood T cell repertoires in COVID-19. Some clones are missing from TCRdb's copy, which holds only in-frame ones; the method was immunoSEQ multiplex PCR. The sample yields roughly 200,000 clones, 84% seen once. The material sequenced was peripheral blood. Receptor source: an elderly woman with active or convalescent COVID-19.

The V and J genes are TRBV5-4 and TRBJ2-3; a weak D match, TRBD1 (5 bases). The V and J ends lost 0 bases and 0 bases respectively, with 8 bases between them. This CDR3 spans 15 amino acids. Germline V lookup: CDR1 SGHNT, CDR2 YYREEE (reference sequence). Here the CDR3 reads CASSLDQGSTDTQYF. DNA for the CDR3: TGTGCCAGCAGCTTGGATCAGGGTAGCACAGATACGCAGTATTTT.

This clone showed up just a few times. The CDR3 sequence: CASSLGGSGSYEQYF. The CDR3 DNA is TGCGCCAGCAGCTTGGGAGGTAGCGGGAGTTACGAGCAGTACTTC. The chain recombines TRBV5-1 with TRBJ2-7, with 9 bases that match TRBD2. Germline V gene lookup returns CDR1 SGHRS and CDR2 YFSETQ. The V gene end was trimmed by 0 bases and the J gene end by 4 bases; junction bases not matched to a gene: 5. The CDR3 loop spans 15 amino acids.

V and J are TRBV19 and TRBJ1-4, with a tentative D call TRBD1 (6 bases). This CDR3 region has 15 residues. The germline V and J ends were trimmed by 7 bases and 8 bases, with 20 bases remaining between them. Per the germline V gene, CDR1 is LNHDA and CDR2 is SQIVND (reference sequence). The CDR3 is CASTAGDKFREKLFF. The DNA for the CDR3 is TGTGCCAGTACAGCAGGGGATAAATTTCGGGAAAAACTGTTTTTT.

The gene calls are TRBV30 and TRBJ2-5, with D maybe TRBD2 (5 bases). The V and J ends lost 0 bases and 4 bases respectively, with 9 bases between them. This CDR3 contains 13 residues. Germline CDR1 and CDR2: GTSNPN and SVGIG (reference sequence). CDR3 sequence: CAWSVRGAETQYF. In nucleotides, the CDR3 is TGTGCCTGGAGTGTACGGGGAGCAGAGACCCAGTACTTC.

The J gene is TRBJ1-4, the V gene TRBV18; 10 bases match TRBD1. The CDR3 runs to 16 residues. Germline-derived CDR1 and CDR2 are KGHSH and LQKENI. The J segment lost 8 bases and the V segment lost 4 bases, leaving 10 bases of the junction unmatched. CDR3 in DNA: TGTGCCAGCTCACAATCGGGACAGGGGCCTCCCGAAAAACTGTTTTTT. Encoded protein: CASSQSGQGPPEKLFF.

This chain links TRBV9 with TRBJ1-2; a weak D match, TRBD1 (6 bases). Per germline, CDR1 SGDLS and CDR2 YYNGEE. Trimming cost V 0 bases and J 2 bases, with 11 bases left between them. The CDR3 runs to 15 residues. CDR3 sequence: CASSVDAGDNYGYTF. The CDR3 DNA follows: TGTGCCAGCAGCGTAGACGCAGGGGACAACTATGGCTACACCTTC.

V is TRBV7-2 and J is TRBJ2-5, with 9 positions matching TRBD2. Germline trimming cut 9 bases from V and 2 bases from J; bases unmatched to any gene: 4. The CDR3 covers 13 residues. The germline gives CDR1 SGHTA, CDR2 FQGNSA. CDR3 loop: CASRLAVQETQYF. DNA of the CDR3: TGTGCCAGTAGACTAGCGGTACAAGAGACCCAGTACTTC.

The V call is TRBV25-1, the J call TRBJ1-2; tentatively, D is TRBD1 (6 bases). Germline V lookup: CDR1 MGHDK, CDR2 SYGVNS. The V gene lost 5 bases and the J gene lost 2 bases, with 12 bases spanning the gap. The CDR3 runs 14 residues. DNA for the CDR3: TGTGCCAGCAGTAGGGCAGGGGAAAACTATGGCTACACCTTC. This gives the protein CASSRAGENYGYTF.

This chain connects TRBV11-3 to TRBJ1-2; unclear D gene. The CDR3 totals 12 residues. V dropped 5 bases and J dropped 13 bases, with 17 bases sitting between them. Germline assignment: CDR1 SGHNT and CDR2 YENEEA. The CDR3 region is CASSPLRGRVTF. As DNA, the CDR3 is TGTGCCAGCAGCCCCCTACGTGGGCGTGTCACCTTC.

The chain links TRBV7-2 to TRBJ1-2; TRBD1 matches at 11 bases. The CDR3 extends over 15 amino acids. The germline V gene has CDR1 SGHTA and CDR2 FQGNSA. V dropped 1 base and J dropped 7; count of bases not matched to a gene: 5. CDR3 sequence: CASSLGGQGAGGYTF. The CDR3 coding sequence is TGTGCCAGCAGCTTAGGTGGACAGGGGGCGGGTGGCTACACCTTC. The variable domain in full, completed from reference TRBV7-2 and TRBJ1-2, reads GAGVSQSPSNKVTEKGKDVELRCDPISGHTALYWYRQSLGQGLEFLIYFQGNSAPDKSGLPSDRFSAERTGGSVSTLTIQRTQQEDSAVYLCASSLGGQGAGGYTFGSGTRLTVV.

Details on this clone: The same CDR3 can be traced to other DNA sequences in this sample. V gene TRBV5-1 combines with J gene TRBJ1-1, with 11 positions matching TRBD1. V shed 3 bases, J shed 5 bases, and the junction held 3 bases outside the gene matches. The CDR3 loop spans 14 amino acids. Germline V gene data show CDR1 as SGHRS and CDR2 as YFSETQ. For the CDR3, the DNA is TGCGCCAGCAGCTCGGGACAGGGGGGAACTGAAGCTTTCTTT. Amino acids: CASSSGQGGTEAFF.

V usage is TRBV28 and J usage is TRBJ1-3, with D maybe TRBD1 (6 bases). Germline V gene sequence: CDR1 MDHEN, CDR2 SYDVKM. The length of the CDR3 is 14 residues. Trimming stripped 3 bases from V and 4 bases from J, with 10 bases between. CDR3 coding DNA: TGTGCCAGCAGTTTGGGGGGGCTCGGAAACACCATATATTTT. Translated, it gives CASSLGGLGNTIYF.

This chain connects TRBV9 to TRBJ1-4, with 7 bases identical to TRBD1. The V gene's germline CDR1 is SGDLS and CDR2 YYNGEE. The CDR3 has 14 residues. Losses at the gene ends were 1 base for V and 10 bases for J; bases not matched to a gene: 7. The CDR3 DNA reads TGTGCCAGCAGCGTAACAGGGGCCGGAGGAAAACTGTTTTTT. Its translation is CASSVTGAGGKLFF.

This clone was counted between two and nine times. The chain combines TRBV29-1 with TRBJ1-5, with 9 nucleotides matching TRBD1. Germline CDR1 and CDR2: SQVTM and ANQGSEA. The CDR3 spans 15 residues. V was clipped by 2 bases and J by 4 bases; unmatched bases: 6. CDR3 sequence: CSVELPGQGNQPQHF. The DNA of the CDR3 is TGCAGCGTTGAACTCCCGGGACAGGGAAATCAGCCCCAGCATTTT.

The chain combines TRBV7-2 with TRBJ2-1; 12 positions match TRBD2. The germline CDR1 and CDR2 sequences are SGHTA and FQGNSA. CDR3 length: 16 residues. After removal of 3 bases from V and 3 bases from J, the junction contained 3 bases not matched to a gene. CDR3 sequence reads: CASSFLGLAGYNEQFF. DNA for the CDR3: TGTGCCAGCAGCTTCCTGGGACTAGCGGGCTACAATGAGCAGTTCTTC.

The chain recombines TRBV5-1 with TRBJ2-1; 8 bases are shared with TRBD2. Germline CDR1 reads SGHRS; CDR2 reads YFSETQ. The V gene end was trimmed by 4 bases and the J gene end by 1 base; junction bases not matched to a gene: 10. The CDR3 runs 17 residues. CDR3 nucleotides: TGCGCCAGCAGCGACCTCAAGGCGGGAGGTTCCTACAATGAGCAGTTCTTC. Protein sequence: CASSDLKAGGSYNEQFF.

The chain combines TRBV18 with TRBJ1-1; D is possibly TRBD1 (6 bases). V was cut by 6 bases and J by 2 bases, with 10 bases left in between. The CDR3 runs 13 residues. CDR1 is KGHSH, CDR2 LQKENI, per germline. In nucleotides, the CDR3 is TGTGCCAGCTCCCGGGACACCAACACTGAAGCTTTCTTT. It specifies CASSRDTNTEAFF.

The rearrangement joins TRBV3-1 (or the pseudogene TRBV3-2) to TRBJ1-3, with D possibly TRBD1 on 6 matching bases. Germline values: CDR1 LGHDT, CDR2 YNNKEL (reference sequence). Trimming took 0 bases from V and 4 from J, leaving 10 bases between them. The CDR3 contains 15 residues. The CDR3 DNA follows: TGTGCCAGCAGCCAAGAGCACAGGGTCGGAAACACCATATATTTT. Its protein product is CASSQEHRVGNTIYF.

V gene TRBV11-3 combines with J gene TRBJ1-4; 8 nucleotides match TRBD1. The CDR3 runs to 16 residues. Per the germline V gene, CDR1 is SGHNT and CDR2 is YENEEA. The J segment lost 5 bases and the V segment lost 4 bases, leaving 9 bases of the junction unmatched. The DNA for the CDR3 is TGTGCCAGCAGCTCCGACAGGGGAGGGTCAAATGAAAAACTGTTTTTT. This encodes CASSSDRGGSNEKLFF.

CDR3 residues: CASSQDPQDWAFF. CDR3 DNA: TGTGCCAGCAGCCAAGACCCCCAGGACTGGGCTTTCTTT. The rearrangement links TRBV4-2 to TRBJ1-1, with unresolved D. V dropped 0 bases and J dropped 11 bases, with 13 bases sitting between them. This CDR3 has 13 amino acids. Germline V gene lookup returns CDR1 LGHNA and CDR2 YNFKEQ.